This is a list of T cell receptor beta chains from one sample in a study of cytomegalovirus exposure and HLA in healthy donors. Some clones are missing from TCRdb's copy, which holds only in-frame ones; the method was immunoSEQ multiplex PCR. The sample shows 110,000 to 150,000 clones, 65% to 80% of them seen only once. Sequencing input: PBMCs. These receptors came from a woman aged 30 to 39 in good health and CMV-seronegative. Each CDR3 is given with its conserved first and last residue. Each record gives: V gene, J gene, CDR3 length, clone size, D gene, CDR3 protein, CDR3 DNA. D genes are given only for firm matches. Size values are once, few and many counts, or a class for expanded clones, and some rows have none.

>TRBV6-1|TRBJ1-2|14|few|TRBD1
CASSLGQAVRGYTF
TGTGCCAGCAGCTTAGGACAGGCCGTGAGGGGCTACACCTTC
>TRBV5-5|TRBJ1-1|14|-|TRBD1
CASSLGDGTEEAFF
TGTGCCAGCAGCTTGGGAGACGGGACAGAGGAAGCTTTCTTT
>TRBV5-8|TRBJ1-1|17|-|TRBD1
CASSLDGTGQGNTEAFF
TGTGCCAGCAGCTTGGATGGGACAGGGCAGGGGAACACTGAAGCTTTCTTT
>TRBV5-6|TRBJ2-2|16|few|-
CASSSQGNWDTGELFF
TGTGCCAGCAGCTCACAGGGAAATTGGGACACCGGGGAGCTGTTTTTT
>TRBV25-1|TRBJ1-3|13|once|TRBD1
CASRPTGWDTIYF
TGTGCCAGCAGACCGACAGGGTGGGACACCATATATTTT
>TRBV6-4|TRBJ1-5|14|-|-
CASSWEGSNQPQHF
TGTGCCAGCAGTTGGGAGGGTAGCAATCAGCCCCAGCATTTT
>TRBV5-1|TRBJ2-3|12|few|-
CASSLAVDTQYF
TGTGCCAGCAGCTTAGCCGTAGATACGCAGTATTTT
>TRBV2|TRBJ1-1|14|few|TRBD1
CASSEDRVRAEAFF
TGTGCCAGCAGTGAGGACAGGGTGAGAGCTGAAGCTTTCTTT
>TRBV18|TRBJ1-2|16|-|TRBD1
CASSRAVVVQGERFTF
TGTGCCAGCTCACGCGCCGTCGTAGTGCAGGGGGAAAGGTTCACCTTC
>TRBV27|TRBJ2-3|16|-|-
CASSSLRGFGTDTQYF
TGTGCCAGCAGTTCTTTGAGAGGGTTCGGTACAGATACGCAGTATTTT
>TRBV6-5|TRBJ2-1|15|-|TRBD2
CASSPRGGSYNEQFF
TGTGCCAGCAGCCCGCGGGGGGGCTCCTACAATGAGCAGTTCTTC
>TRBV27|TRBJ2-1|15|-|-
CASTKRDPGVGEQFF
TGTGCCAGCACCAAAAGAGACCCTGGAGTGGGTGAGCAGTTCTTC
>TRBV7-2|TRBJ1-3|15|few|TRBD1
CASSLMGTGGNTIYF
TGTGCCAGCAGCTTAATGGGGACAGGGGGAAACACCATATATTTT
>TRBV29-1|TRBJ1-2|14|-|TRBD1
CSVPTRTGGHGYTF
TGCAGCGTCCCCACCAGGACAGGGGGTCATGGCTACACCTTC
>TRBV5-1|TRBJ2-1|15|-|TRBD2
CASSYGTSGTDEQFF
TGCGCCAGCAGCTACGGGACTAGCGGGACCGATGAGCAGTTCTTC
>TRBV29-1|TRBJ2-5|12|-|-
CSALGKGETQYF
TGCAGCGCTCTCGGGAAGGGCGAGACCCAGTACTTC
>TRBV7-9|TRBJ1-2|12|-|-
CASSPGGYGYTF
TGTGCCAGCAGCCCGGGGGGGTATGGCTACACCTTC
>TRBV7-2|TRBJ2-1|16|-|TRBD2
CASSSTPGGLFDEQFF
TGTGCCAGCAGCTCCACTCCGGGAGGTCTCTTTGATGAGCAGTTCTTC
>TRBV5-4|TRBJ2-1|16|-|TRBD2
CASSGLAGTTWNEQFF
TGTGCCAGCAGTGGACTAGCGGGGACTACCTGGAATGAGCAGTTCTTC